This paragraph covers one TCR beta chain sequence. This clone was recorded a few times. Its antigen target is currently unknown. Base qualities are missing; no much larger clone stands one base away. Library construction relied on the immunoSEQ multiplex PCR assay. For the multiplex PCR, a mixture combining 60 forward primers for TCR Vbeta segments and 13 reverse primers for TCR Jbeta segments was used. Amplification of the CDR3 region of rearranged TCR beta genes was performed with a multiplex PCR assay on genomic DNA. On the Illumina HiSeq System, the amplified TCR beta libraries were sequenced as 87-base-pair reads. The authors' analysis ran thus. In a later analysis, around 80 million unique TCR beta chains were counted across the roughly 700 repertoires, and some 10 million of these chains were shared by at least two donors. Raw reads were error-corrected and collapsed into unique sequences by a nearest-neighbor algorithm in which closely related sequences were merged to remove PCR and sequencing errors. CDR3 sequences were aligned to IMGT reference sequences to assign V, D and J gene segments. For a sequence to be retained, at least a six-nucleotide match to both a V gene segment and a J gene segment was required. A rearrangement was called productive if the CDR3 had no stop codons and remained in frame with V and J, and every other rearrangement was called non-productive. Following IMGT convention, CDR3 was defined as the stretch from the second conserved V-encoded cysteine up to the conserved J-encoded phenylalanine. The earlier analysis of roughly 590 of the donors excluded sequences that lacked an unambiguous match to a single V gene segment. In an earlier analysis of approximately 590 of the donors, a V segment was called functional when productive rearrangements were above 56.7%, and segregating when the standard deviation between donors exceeded 5%. A statistical classification framework was built for diagnosing cytomegalovirus status from the catalog of TCR beta chain sequences. In a later analysis, V and J genes were assigned by comparing TCR nucleotide sequences against IMGT/GENE-DB human TR gene sequences. In a later analysis, CDR3 sequences and most-parsimonious VDJ recombination scenarios were assigned using the TCRdist pipeline. In a later analysis, every TCR beta chain was defined by the combination of its CDR3 amino acid sequence and its V-gene family, and reads without a unique V-gene family were dropped. In a later analysis, several hundred highly shared, low-generation-probability nucleotide sequences were removed to address suspected cross-contamination and a sequencing artifact. In a later analysis, a clonal expansion index was calculated for each public chain from normalized within-repertoire ranks of inferred template counts. In a later analysis, generation probabilities were computed using a VDJ recombination model fitted to out-of-frame rearrangements, and the results were checked against IGoR. Hypergeometric tests were used in a later analysis to score TCR-TCR, TCR-HLA and TCR-CMV co-occurrence, with a repertoire-size bias correction applied to the TCR pairs. To estimate false discovery rates, a later analysis permuted the HLA or CMV assignments 20 times. In a later analysis, co-occurring TCRs were grouped using DBSCAN, and TCRdist sequence similarity was added for clustering within HLA-allele-positive subsets. For co-occurrence clustering, repertoires with fewer than 30,000 or more than 120,000 public chains were excluded, along with roughly 5 repertoires with anomalous nucleotide sharing. Here the immuneACCESS table is served through TCRdb, limited to in-frame sequences with V and J called. Missing clones are a known gap in these copies; in checked studies unresolved V genes cover under half, and the rest lacks a known reason. That table supplies the V and J calls and clone size; D and trimming were determined from the DNA. Within this sample are some 120,000 clones, with around three quarters of them counted one time only. The top ten hold 0.95% to 1.5% of the sample.

The cohort consisted of fewer than 700 healthy bone marrow donors. At the time of sampling, every cohort member was nominally healthy, though immune exposures that went unrecorded were likely present. The donor tested CMV seronegative, placing the donor among the approximately 360 seronegative members of the cohort. A peripheral blood sample was collected from each donor, and TCR beta sequencing was performed on peripheral blood mononuclear cells. Genomic DNA extraction from the blood cell samples was performed with the Qiagen DNeasy Blood Extraction Kit. The data derive from a study of cytomegalovirus exposure and HLA in healthy donors (dated by TCRdb to 2015 to 2018). At the level of the whole study: An earlier analysis of some 500 of the donors reported approximately 270 Gb of sequence data and 100 million to 130 million unique TCR beta sequences from roughly 180 million T cells. Roughly 300 gigabases of sequencing data and 70 million to 100 million unique TCR sequences made up an early release that covered nearly 650 HLA-typed donors. Among the 398 genotyped donors, approximately 76% belonged to the genetic ancestry cluster associated with self-reported Caucasian donors. The study was designed to test whether signatures of past pathogen exposure could be identified by cataloging public T cell receptors. The study used immunosequencing to profile the T cell repertoires of several hundred subjects and linked those repertoires to cytomegalovirus serostatus. In addition to the first cohort of several hundred subjects, a separate validation cohort of 100 to 150 different subjects was used. The study combined high-throughput TCR immunosequencing, statistical association of individual TCRs with disease status, and machine learning to predict cytomegalovirus infection status. A later analysis re-analyzed previously published TCR beta repertoires from 650 to 800 donors and added high-resolution HLA genotyping to study TCR occurrence patterns. The later analysis used no new phenotypic data to find candidate immune exposures, relying instead on TCR beta sequences and their occurrence across donors. An earlier analysis of roughly 580 of the donors used high-throughput TCR beta sequencing to judge whether each TCR beta V gene segment behaved as functional or pseudogenic. Donor age, sex, ethnicity and CMV serostatus were compiled together with the repertoire data. Genome-wide SNP genotypes for about three fifths of the roughly 700 donors were used in a later genetic analysis, which treated that subset as a discovery cohort. All discovery cohort repertoires had been generated on a single sequencing platform. Class I and class II HLA loci were covered by the typing at four-digit resolution. The number of donors typed differed by locus, with roughly 629-640 for A, B, C, DRB1 and DQB1, 522 for DQA1, 606 for DPA1, and over 400 for DPB1. Four or five DR-DQ haplotypes were handled as single units for association and clustering, since linkage in the cohort was strong. Among some 400 genotyped donors of the cohort, an average of approximately 200,000 unique TCR beta nucleotide sequences was sequenced per donor, of which about 20% were non-productive.

The CDR3 runs 14 amino acids, cysteine and phenylalanine included. The kept DNA is CDR3 alone, 42 bases in frame from the first base. The V end loses 0 bases and the J end loses 2 bases, and a stretch of 6 bases separates them. According to the germline V gene, CDR1 reads SGHRS and CDR2 reads YFSETQ. What the work shows at the level of the full study, not this receptor alone: Correlated functional status among segregating V segments might reflect linkage disequilibrium, but an unknown experimental factor could not be ruled out. HLA typing was unavailable for some donors at each locus, so association tests used only the typed subset. Sequencing depth was assumed to be roughly uniform across donors in the presence/absence analyses, though that assumption may not hold. According to a later analysis, most CMV-associated TCR beta chains appeared to be HLA-restricted, and the HLA associations seemed to be driven largely by CMV exposure. Several of the top co-occurrence clusters appeared to be linked to parvovirus B19, influenza, CMV and Epstein-Barr virus, according to a later analysis. In a later analysis, the rate of TCR association differed among HLA loci, with DRB1 alleles having the most associated TCRs and HLA-C alleles having the fewest. A further reported finding was that TCR beta sequences accurately predicted the HLA-A and HLA-B alleles for most subjects in the first cohort. Compared with the roughly 720-donor mean, donors in an Asian-associated ancestry cluster had fewer N-insertions in productive TCRs, according to a later genetic analysis. Because counts were too low, some 17 rarely observed V segments, including chromosome 9 orphons, were left out of the earlier analysis of 587 of the donors. An association between a missense DCLRE1C variant and V-gene and J-gene trimming of TCR beta chains was found in a later genetic analysis and replicated in an independent cohort. Only TCR beta chains were sequenced in this cohort, and the absence of alpha or paired-chain data limited detectable features. Specific HLA alleles were associated with 15,000 to 20,000 TCR beta sequences at a false discovery rate of 0.05 in a later analysis. In vitro tests confirmed that a few of the cytomegalovirus-associated TCR beta chains recognize cytomegalovirus antigens. In a later analysis, HLA-associated TCR beta chains showed more clonal expansion and lower generation probabilities than non-associated chains that were equally common. Broadly in line with IMGT annotations, most TCR beta V segments showed up in productive rearrangements about 90% or about 30% of the time in an earlier analysis of approximately 600 of the donors. The classifier was reported to diagnose cytomegalovirus status with high specificity and sensitivity in both the original cohort and the validation cohort. A total of 164 TCR beta chains were listed by the study as associated with cytomegalovirus. For the cohort, immune exposure information was limited to CMV serostatus. Most TCR sequences were observed very rarely across donors, whereas some public TCRs were present in many individuals. A cluster of highly shared sequence variants was judged likely to be a technical artifact of the sequencing pipeline. According to the authors, the approach could potentially be generalized to other disease states and immunological phenotypes. Assigning TCR associations to individual alleles was difficult when HLA alleles, especially DR and DQ, strongly co-occurred. Some IMGT-functional V segments, including TRBV6-2 and TRBV6-3, could not be told apart with the 87-base-pair reads, so those segments were excluded.

The chain is made from TRBV5-1 and TRBJ2-1; no confident D gene assignment can be made. The source is a female donor in good health and CMV-seronegative. Specimen: PBMCs. The DNA sequence is TGCGCCAGCAGCTTGGCCATCACCTACAATGAGCAGTTCTTC. Its protein product is CASSLAITYNEQFF. Reference TRBV5-1 and TRBJ2-1 genes cover what lies past the CDR3, so the full variable domain is KAGVTQTPRYLIKTRGQQVTLSCSPISGHRSVSWYQQTPGQGLQFLFEYFSETQRNKGNFPGRFSGRQFSNSRSEMNVSTLELGDSALYLCASSLAITYNEQFFGPGTRLTVL.